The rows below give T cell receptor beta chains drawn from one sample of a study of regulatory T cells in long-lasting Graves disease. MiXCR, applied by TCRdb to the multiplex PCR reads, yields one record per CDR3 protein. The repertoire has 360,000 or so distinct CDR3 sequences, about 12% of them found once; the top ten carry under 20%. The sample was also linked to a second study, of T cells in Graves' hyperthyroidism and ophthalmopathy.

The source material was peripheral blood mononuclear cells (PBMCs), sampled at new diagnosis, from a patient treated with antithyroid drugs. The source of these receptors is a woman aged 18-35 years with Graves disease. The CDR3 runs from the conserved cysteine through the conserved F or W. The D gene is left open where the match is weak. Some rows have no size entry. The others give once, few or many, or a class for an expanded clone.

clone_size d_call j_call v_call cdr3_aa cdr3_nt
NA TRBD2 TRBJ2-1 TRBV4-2 CASSPGGGSEQFF TGTGCCAGCAGCCCCGGGGGAGGGAGTGAGCAGTTCTTC
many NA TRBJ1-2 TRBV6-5 CASSYSPLYYGYTF TGTGCCAGCAGTTATTCTCCACTTTACTATGGCTACACCTTC
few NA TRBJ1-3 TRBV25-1 CASSESSGAGNTIYF TGTGCCAGCAGTGAATCTTCAGGGGCTGGAAACACCATATATTTT
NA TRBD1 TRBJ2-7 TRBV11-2 CASSFSSVRGTYEQYF TGTGCCAGCAGCTTTTCATCAGTCAGGGGGACCTACGAGCAGTACTTC
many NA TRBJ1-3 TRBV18 CASSPRPAVSGNTIYF TGTGCCAGCTCACCAAGGCCAGCCGTCTCTGGAAACACCATATATTTT
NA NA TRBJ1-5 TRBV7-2 CASSLRTQPQHF TGTGCCAGCAGCTTAAGAACACAGCCCCAGCATTTT
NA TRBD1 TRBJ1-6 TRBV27 CASTSNPDREYNSPLHF TGTGCCAGCACATCAAATCCAGACAGGGAATATAATTCACCCCTCCACTTT
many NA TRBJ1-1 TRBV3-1 CASSQASRLEAFF TGTGCCAGCAGCCAAGCGAGTCGACTCGAAGCTTTCTTT
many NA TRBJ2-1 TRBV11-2 CASNGVEGSYNEQFF TGTGCCAGCAACGGAGTTGAGGGTTCCTACAATGAGCAGTTCTTC
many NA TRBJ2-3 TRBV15 CATSKYRASTDTQYF TGTGCCACCAGCAAATACAGGGCAAGCACAGATACGCAGTATTTT
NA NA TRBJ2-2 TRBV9 CASSESANTGELFF TGTGCCAGCAGCGAAAGTGCGAACACCGGGGAGCTGTTTTTT
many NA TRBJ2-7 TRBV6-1 CASGRGTVTYEQYF TGTGCCAGCGGGAGGGGGACAGTTACCTACGAGCAGTACTTC
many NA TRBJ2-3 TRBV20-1 CSAIEDSVTDTQYF TGCAGTGCTATCGAGGACAGTGTCACAGATACGCAGTATTTT
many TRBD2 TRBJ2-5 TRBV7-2 CASSLSVASGGPQETQYF TGTGCCAGCAGCTTATCGGTAGCTAGCGGGGGTCCCCAAGAGACCCAGTACTTC
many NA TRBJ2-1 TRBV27 CASSLKAVVNEQFF TGTGCCAGCAGTTTGAAGGCGGTGGTCAATGAGCAGTTCTTC
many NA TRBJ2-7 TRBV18 CASSSNLYEQYF TGTGCCAGCTCATCAAATCTCTACGAGCAGTACTTC
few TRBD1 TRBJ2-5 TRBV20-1 CSARVPGGETQYF TGCAGTGCTAGAGTACCAGGGGGAGAGACCCAGTACTTC
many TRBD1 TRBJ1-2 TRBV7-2 CASSVQGAHLADYGYTF TGTGCCAGCAGCGTACAGGGGGCGCATTTGGCGGACTATGGCTACACCTTC
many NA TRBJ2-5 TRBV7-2 CASSRDRPETQYF TGTGCCAGCAGCCGAGACAGGCCAGAGACCCAGTACTTC
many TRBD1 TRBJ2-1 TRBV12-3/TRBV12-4 CASTRDRVDEQFF TGTGCCAGCACCCGGGACAGGGTCGATGAGCAGTTCTTC
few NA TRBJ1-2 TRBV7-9 CASSPPGGEGYTF TGTGCCAGCAGCCCACCCGGAGGGGAAGGCTACACCTTC
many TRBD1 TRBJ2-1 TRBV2 CASSDLGQGGGNEQFF TGTGCCAGCAGTGATCTGGGACAGGGGGGTGGCAATGAGCAGTTCTTC
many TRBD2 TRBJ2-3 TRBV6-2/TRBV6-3 CASSEGLAFDTDTQYF TGTGCCAGCAGTGAGGGACTAGCTTTTGATACAGATACGCAGTATTTT
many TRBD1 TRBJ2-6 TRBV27 CASSFGQGGANVLTF TGTGCCAGCAGTTTCGGACAGGGGGGGGCCAACGTCCTGACTTTC
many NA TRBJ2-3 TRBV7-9 CASSLTATDTQYF TGTGCCAGCAGCTTAACGGCCACAGATACGCAGTATTTT
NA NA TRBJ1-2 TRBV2 CASRMGTGNYGYTF TGTGCCAGCAGGATGGGGACGGGGAACTATGGCTACACCTTC
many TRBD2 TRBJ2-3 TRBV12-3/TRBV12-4 CASSPRTSGGRDTQYF TGTGCCAGCAGTCCACGGACTAGCGGGGGGAGGGATACGCAGTATTTT
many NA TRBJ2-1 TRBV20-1 CSATEGSYNEQFF TGCAGTGCAACGGAAGGATCCTACAATGAGCAGTTCTTC
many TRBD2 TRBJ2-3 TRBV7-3 CASSLRGLADSTDTQYF TGTGCCAGCAGCTTAAGGGGACTAGCGGATAGCACAGATACGCAGTATTTT
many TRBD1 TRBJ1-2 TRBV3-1 CASSQTPGQGFYGYTF TGTGCCAGCAGCCAGACTCCGGGACAGGGGTTCTATGGCTACACCTTC
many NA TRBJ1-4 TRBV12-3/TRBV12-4 CASSSEVDEKLFF TGTGCCAGCAGTTCTGAAGTAGATGAAAAACTGTTTTTT
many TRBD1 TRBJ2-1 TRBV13 CASSWDRGLINEQFF TGTGCCAGCAGCTGGGACAGGGGGCTTATCAATGAGCAGTTCTTC
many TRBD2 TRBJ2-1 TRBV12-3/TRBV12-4 CASSRRLAGGPNEQFF TGTGCCAGCAGTCGGAGACTAGCGGGAGGGCCGAATGAGCAGTTCTTC
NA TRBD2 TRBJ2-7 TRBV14 CASSQITSGRGNEQYF TGTGCCAGCAGCCAAATAACTAGCGGGAGAGGAAACGAGCAGTACTTC
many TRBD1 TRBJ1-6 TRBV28 CASSPGQGIASYSPLHF TGTGCCAGCAGTCCCGGACAGGGAATTGCCTCGTATTCACCCCTCCACTTT
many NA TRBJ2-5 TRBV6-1 CASSLRSLWRIQETQYF TGTGCCAGCAGTCTTCGATCGTTGTGGCGCATCCAAGAGACCCAGTACTTC
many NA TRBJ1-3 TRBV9 CASSVAGNTIYF TGTGCCAGCAGCGTAGCAGGAAACACCATATATTTT
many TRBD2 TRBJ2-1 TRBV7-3 CASSLYLAGVSNEQFF TGTGCCAGCAGCTTATACCTAGCGGGAGTAAGCAATGAGCAGTTCTTC
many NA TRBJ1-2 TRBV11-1 CASSLSSGSPYGYTF TGTGCCAGCAGCTTATCTAGTGGCAGCCCCTATGGCTACACCTTC
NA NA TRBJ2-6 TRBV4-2 CASSQEGSSGANVLTF TGTGCCAGCAGCCAAGAAGGGAGCTCTGGGGCCAACGTCCTGACTTTC
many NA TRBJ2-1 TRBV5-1 CASSLDRAYNEQFF TGCGCCAGCAGCTTGGACAGGGCCTACAATGAGCAGTTCTTC
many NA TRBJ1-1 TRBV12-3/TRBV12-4 CASSPLLGGTEAFF TGTGCCAGCAGTCCTCTCTTGGGGGGCACTGAAGCTTTCTTT
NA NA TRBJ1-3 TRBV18 CASSPLRGKPGNTIYF TGTGCCAGCTCACCACTCAGGGGAAAACCTGGAAACACCATATATTTT
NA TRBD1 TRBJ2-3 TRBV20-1 CSASRDRNTDTQYF TGCAGTGCTTCCCGGGACAGAAACACAGATACGCAGTATTTT
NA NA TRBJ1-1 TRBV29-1 CSVGGLYGEAFF TGCAGCGTTGGGGGTCTTTATGGAGAAGCTTTCTTT
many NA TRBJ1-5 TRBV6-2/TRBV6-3 CASSYGLWSNQPQHF TGTGCCAGCAGTTACGGGTTATGGAGCAATCAGCCCCAGCATTTT
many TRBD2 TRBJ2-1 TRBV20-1 CSPWNPTTSGRGNEQFF TGCAGTCCGTGGAATCCTACAACTAGCGGGAGAGGCAATGAGCAGTTCTTC
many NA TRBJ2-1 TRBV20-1 CSASPLRSSYNEQFF TGCAGTGCTAGCCCTCTTAGGAGCTCCTACAATGAGCAGTTCTTC
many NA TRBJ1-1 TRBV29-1 CSVEGFRGEAFF TGCAGCGTTGAGGGATTTAGGGGAGAAGCTTTCTTT
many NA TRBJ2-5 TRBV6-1 CASRSNGGTQYF TGTGCCAGCAGGAGCAACGGGGGGACCCAGTACTTC
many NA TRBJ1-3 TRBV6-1 CASSEASTRNTIYF TGTGCCAGCAGTGAAGCCTCGACGAGGAACACCATATATTTT
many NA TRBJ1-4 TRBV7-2 CASSLLGGNEKLFF TGTGCCAGCAGCTTGTTGGGGGGGAATGAAAAACTGTTTTTT
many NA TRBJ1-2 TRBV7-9 CASSLAGTNYGYTF TGTGCCAGCAGCTTAGCGGGGACTAACTATGGCTACACCTTC
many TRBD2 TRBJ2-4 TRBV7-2 CASSLASGGALTAKNIQYF TGTGCCAGCAGCTTAGCAAGCGGGGGGGCCTTAACGGCCAAAAACATTCAGTACTTC
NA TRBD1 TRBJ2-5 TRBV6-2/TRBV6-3 CASSAGQGAYAWETQYF TGTGCCAGCAGTGCTGGACAGGGGGCGTACGCGTGGGAGACCCAGTACTTC